The next 15 T cell receptor beta chains were all read from a single sample in a study of molecular identifiers for immune sequencing clone quantification. TCRdb recomputed calls from the PCR reads with MiXCR, one row per CDR3 protein. Of hundreds of thousands of distinct CDR3 sequences in the sample, roughly 21% were seen once. Sequenced sample: naive CD8+ T cells from blood, with Jurkat cell RNA spiked in. Subset in this sample: FACS-sorted CD8+CD4-CCR7+CD45RA+ naive T cells. These TCRs come from a human donor in good health. Some libraries in this study had Jurkat cell RNA spiked in.

J is TRBJ1-3 and V is TRBV11-2, with D possibly matching TRBD1 (5 bases). Germline V gene sequence: CDR1 SGHAT, CDR2 FQNNGV. The CDR3 runs 14 residues. V was pared by 5 bases and J by 7 bases, with 15 bases between. CDR3 residues: CASSRMGPGNTIYF. The DNA of the CDR3 is TGTGCCAGCAGCCGCATGGGACCCGGGAACACCATATATTTT.

This clonotype was picked up many times. The chain is built from TRBV28 and TRBJ1-6; maybe TRBD1 (5 bases). V was cut by 8 bases and J by 4 bases, with 9 bases left in between. The length of the CDR3 is 13 residues. Germline CDR1 MDHEN, CDR2 SYDVKM. The chain's CDR3 is CASQGGYNSPLHF. The CDR3 nucleotides read TGTGCCAGCCAGGGTGGTTATAATTCACCCCTCCACTTT.

This clonotype was seen a few times. It may be a read error: a sequence one base away is much more abundant. This rearrangement joins TRBV4-1 to TRBJ2-7; the D gene is possibly TRBD1 (6 bases). Germline values: CDR1 MGHRA, CDR2 YSYEKL. CDR3 size: 13 residues. CDR3 coding DNA: TGCGCCAGCAGCCTCAACAGGGAGTACGGGCAGTACTTC. Translation gives CASSLNREYGQYF.

The chain employs TRBV4-3 and TRBJ2-2, with 9 positions matching TRBD2. From germline, CDR1 is LGHNA and CDR2 YSLEER. This CDR3 contains 15 residues. V dropped 4 bases and J dropped 6; count of bases not matched to a gene: 6. The CDR3 DNA reads TGCGCCAGCAGCCGAGAGGGACTAGCCGCCGGGGAGCTGTTTTTT. It is translated as CASSREGLAAGELFF.

The genes are TRBV12-3 or TRBV12-4 and TRBJ1-2; 8 bases align to TRBD1. V gave up 5 bases and J gave up 8 bases; unmatched junction bases: 7. This CDR3 contains 13 residues. CDR3 sequence: CASSADREGGYTF. The CDR3 coding sequence is TGTGCCAGCAGTGCGGACAGGGAGGGGGGCTACACCTTC.

Regarding this clonotype: A much larger clonotype is one base distant, so this may be a read error. The genes are TRBV6-2 or TRBV6-3 and TRBJ1-1, with D tentatively TRBD1 (6 bases). The germline CDR1 and CDR2 sequences are MNHEY and SVGEGT. The CDR3 has 13 amino acids. The ends were cut back, 8 bases at V and 7 bases at J, with 17 bases in the middle. The CDR3 nucleotides read TGTGCCAGCTCCACGGACAGCCGAGTTGAAGCTTTCTTT. Amino acid sequence: CASSTDSRVEAFF.

This clonotype was counted between two and nine times. The junction departs from the called germline gene at one end, perhaps through a read error. The V call is TRBV7-6, the J call TRBJ2-7; unclear D gene. Germline CDR1 and CDR2: SGHVS and FNYEAQ. This CDR3 has 15 residues. The CDR3 DNA follows: TGTGCCAGCAGCTTAAGTTATGGGTTCTCCAACGAGCAGTACTTC. Translated, it gives CASSLSYGFSNEQYF.

This clonotype occurred a few times. The J gene is TRBJ1-1, the V gene TRBV4-1; maybe TRBD1 (5 bases). Germline CDR1 MGHRA, CDR2 YSYEKL. This CDR3 is built from 16 residues. V lost 6 bases and J 3 bases, leaving 20 bases between the germline ends. The CDR3 protein is CASSRPLRDGYTEAFF. CDR3 coding DNA: TGCGCCAGCAGTCGCCCCCTACGGGACGGATACACTGAAGCTTTCTTT.

Notes on this clonotype: With a far larger clone one base away, a read error is the likely cause. The V gene is TRBV7-9, the J gene TRBJ2-5; no definite D call. The CDR3 runs to 12 residues. CDR1 is SEHNR, CDR2 FQNEAQ, per germline (reference sequence). CDR3 nucleotides: TGTGCCAACAGCCTCACCGGGGAGACCCAGTACTTC. It yields the protein CANSLTGETQYF. Variable domain in full (rest from reference TRBV7-9 and TRBJ2-5): DTGVSQNPRHKITKRGQNVTFRCDPISEHNRLYWYRQTLGQGPEFLTYFQNEAQLEKSRLLSDRFSAERPKGSFSTLEIQRTEQGDSAMYLCANSLTGETQYFGPGTRLLVL.

This clonotype was seen a single time. A read error may be the cause here, since a much bigger clone is one base away. The V gene is TRBV21-1, the J gene TRBJ2-5. TRBV21-1 is deemed a pseudogene. This CDR3 has 12 residues. The CDR3 protein is CASSKRYGTRYF. CDR3 nucleotides: TGTGCCAGCAGCAAGAGATACGGGACCCGGTACTTC.

The gene calls are TRBV6-2 or TRBV6-3 and TRBJ2-1; D not resolved. Trimming shortened V by 6 bases and J by 0 bases, and 12 bases separated the two germline ends. Germline CDR1 is MNHEY and CDR2 is SVGEGT. The CDR3 spans 15 residues. In DNA, the CDR3 is TGTGCCAGCAGGGAGACATTGAGCTCCTACAATGAGCAGTTCTTC. Translation gives CASRETLSSYNEQFF.

Ten or more counts support this clonotype. The gene calls are TRBV6-6 and TRBJ2-2, with no clear D. In germline, CDR1 is MNHNY, CDR2 SVGAGI (reference sequence). This CDR3 comprises 14 residues. Trimming took off 11 bases at V and 2 bases at J, with 15 bases between the two ends. The chain's CDR3 is CAGQWGSNTGELFF. The CDR3, as DNA: TGTGCCGGGCAATGGGGATCCAACACCGGGGAGCTGTTTTTT.

This clonotype was recorded many times. Sequence at one end of the junction differs from germline and may be a read error. The chain is built from TRBV20-1 and TRBJ2-2; 7 bases agree with TRBD1. The germline V gene encodes CDR1 DFQATT and CDR2 SNEGSKA (reference sequence). This CDR3 has 15 amino acids. The CDR3 loop is CSAREAGGAAGELFF. In DNA form, the CDR3 reads TGCAGTGCAAGAGAAGCAGGGGGAGCGGCCGGGGAGCTGTTTTTT.

As regards this clonotype: A much larger clonotype is one base distant, so this may be a read error. The V call is TRBV4-2, the J call TRBJ1-1; D uncertain. The CDR3 is 16 amino acids. With 0 bases removed from V and 6 bases from J, the gap between germline ends came to 17 bases. Germline CDR1 reads LGHNA; CDR2 reads YNFKEQ. CDR3 residues: CASSQEMTSSYAEAFF. The CDR3 DNA sequence: TGTGCCAGCAGCCAAGAGATGACATCCTCCTACGCTGAAGCTTTCTTT.

As to this clonotype: This may arise from a read error, as a much more abundant clone is one base away. The chain employs TRBV30 and TRBJ1-1; 8 positions match TRBD1. The CDR3 spans 13 residues. Germline assignment: CDR1 GTSNPN and CDR2 SVGIG (reference sequence). Written as DNA, the CDR3 is TGTGCCTGGATCGAGGACAGGGCGTCTGAAGCTCTCTTT. Translated, it gives CAWIEDRASEALF.